The clone carrying this T cell receptor beta chain was picked up a small number of times. The antigen is not known. The sample is drawn from a study of blood T cells in healthy people across ages. About the research overall: When template switching was applied, about one barcoded beta molecule was captured per two T cells.

The trim removed 6 bases at V and 10 bases at J, leaving 23 bases unmatched. CDR1 and CDR2 from the germline V gene are MNHEY and SMNVEV (reference sequence). The CDR3 contains 17 residues. A second PCR of roughly 7 to 11 cycles used a sample-barcoded 5' primer and a J-beta primer mix. Every individual sample yielded 2.5 million or more paired-end reads (each containing CDR3). TCRdb re-analysed the 5' RACE reads in MiXCR, keeping a single row per CDR3 protein. The data contain hundreds of thousands of distinct CDR3 sequences, approximately 30% of them seen just once; the ten biggest clones take up less than 20%. Study-wide findings and caveats: Compared with aged donors, long-lived donors showed fewer expanded clones, suggesting selection. The study found TCR beta diversity correlated strongly with naive T cell percentage.

This TCR was sampled from an elderly woman in good health. The gene calls are TRBV27 and TRBJ2-7; 8 positions agree with TRBD1. Specimen: blood. The CDR3 spells CASSRQGTGSKGRPQYF. The CDR3 DNA sequence: TGTGCCAGCAGCAGGCAAGGGACAGGATCTAAAGGAAGGCCCCAGTACTTC.